By its share, the clone carrying this T cell receptor beta chain is medium-sized. The data stem from a study of tumor-infiltrating lymphocytes in oesophageal squamous cell carcinoma. CDR1 is SGHVS and CDR2 is FQNEAQ in the germline V gene. The CDR3 is 13 amino acids. V was clipped by 6 bases and J by 1 base, with 9 bases between them. TCRdb re-analysed the PCR reads in MiXCR, keeping a single row per CDR3 protein. Of some 22,000 distinct CDR3 sequences in the sample, 35% to 45% are singletons; the top ten hold about 12%. This TCR derives from a male donor with esophageal squamous cell carcinoma. The V and J genes are TRBV7-8 and TRBJ1-1, with D hard to call. The sample taken for sequencing was esophageal tumor tissue. The CDR3 sequence: CASSTARNTEAFF. The CDR3 DNA sequence: TGTGCCAGCAGTACGGCTCGGAACACTGAAGCTTTCTTT.